These 26 T cell receptor beta chains came from one sample sequenced in a study of CD8+ T cells in alopecia areata. Sequencing templates came from extracted RNA that was reverse transcribed into cDNA. Using immunoSEQ multiplex PCR, the repertoire was profiled, and TCRdb retains in-frame clones only, with some absent. The profile covers about 270,000 clones, none occurring a single time. The pooled cutaneous lymph node cells were sorted using several markers (CD4, CD8alpha, NKG2D, NKG2ACE and others). Sequencing used CD4+ T cells sorted from a lymph node. The receptors shown here come from a C3H/HeJ mouse with alopecia areata. This strain's MHC haplotype is H2-k.

This clone was detected a few times. Mouse gene names and germline throughout. The read gets to within 3 residues of the CDR3 end, and the germline J gene fills in the rest. This same CDR3 is encoded by further DNA sequences in the sample. The chain is built from TRBV31 and TRBJ1-6; weak D call: TRBD1 (6 bases). TRBJ1-6 is known as an ORF, though its function is uncertain. The CDR3 consists of 15 residues. The V gene's germline CDR1 is GKSSPN and CDR2 SITVG. V lost 0 bases, J lost 4 bases, and 10 bases lay in between. CDR3 sequence reads: CAWSLGRGYNSPLYF. The CDR3 bases that were read are TGTGCCTGGAGTCTAGGCAGGGGTTATAATTCGCCC.

This clone was detected only a few times. Gene names are mouse gene names. From the germline J gene comes the end of the CDR3, since the read stops 4 residues before it. V usage is TRBV19 and J usage is TRBJ2-5, with 11 nucleotides matching TRBD1. Germline V gene data show CDR1 as FNHDT and CDR2 as SITEND (reference sequence). This CDR3 spans 15 amino acids. CDR3 amino acids: CASSVSGQGEDTQYF. The sequenced CDR3 bases are TGTGCCAGCAGTGTATCGGGACAGGGGGAAGAC.

This clone appeared a few times. Gene names are the mouse ones. The sequence runs out 3 residues before the end of the CDR3; the remainder is reconstructed from the germline J gene. The gene calls are TRBV19 and TRBJ1-6; 10 bases align to TRBD1. TRBJ1-6 falls under the ORF class, with uncertain function. In germline, CDR1 is FNHDT, CDR2 SITEND (reference sequence). Trimming at V came to 1 base and at J to 7 bases, leaving 5 bases not matched to a gene. This CDR3 comprises 16 residues. CDR3: CASSISGTGENSPLYF. Partial CDR3 DNA: TGTGCCAGCAGTATATCCGGGACAGGGGAAAATTCGCCC.

For this clone: These gene names are mouse names. The CDR3 goes on 4 residues after the read ends, and that part is filled in from the germline J gene. In the same sample, other DNA sequences code for this CDR3. The chain recombines TRBV19 with TRBJ2-3; TRBD2 aligns across 9 bases. Germline assignment: CDR1 FNHDT and CDR2 SITEND (reference sequence). V dropped 1 base and J dropped 0; count of bases not matched to a gene: 3. This CDR3 spans 16 amino acids. The CDR3 here is CASSIRLGASAETLYF. The sequenced CDR3 bases are TGTGCCAGCAGTATAAGACTGGGGGCTAGTGCAGAA.

Comments on this clone: Mouse germline and gene names are used. The CDR3 extends 4 residues past the end of the read, so its final part is completed from the germline J gene. The same CDR3 arises from other DNA sequences in this sample as well. The chain joins TRBV5 to TRBJ1-1; D might be TRBD1 (6 bases). Germline assignment: CDR1 LGHNA and CDR2 YNLKQL (reference sequence). The CDR3 covers 14 residues. V lost 4 bases and J lost 0, with 9 bases in between. CDR3 DNA, as far as it was read: TGTGCCAGCAGCCCACAGGGAGCAAACACA. It specifies CASSPQGANT. The full CDR3 protein reads CASSPQGANTEVFF.

A few counts support this clone. Gene names denote mouse genes. The observed sequence ends 4 residues before the CDR3 terminus, with the missing tail filled in from the germline J gene. The chain employs TRBV19 and TRBJ1-1; 7 bases match TRBD1. V gave up 6 bases and J gave up 0 bases; unmatched junction bases: 2. The CDR3 is 13 residues long. The germline V gene encodes CDR1 FNHDT and CDR2 SITEND (reference sequence). The DNA read from the CDR3 is TGTGCCAGCACCGGGACAGCAAACACA. Translated: CASTGTANT. The whole CDR3 sequence reads CASTGTANTEVFF.

As regards this clone: Genes and germline come from the mouse. The read ends 4 residues before the CDR3 terminus; that terminus is restored from the germline J gene. The same CDR3 arises from other DNA sequences in this sample as well. The chain employs TRBV13-3 and TRBJ2-5, with 11 bases that match TRBD2. V lost 0 bases, J lost 3 bases, and 0 bases stayed unmatched. Germline V CDR1 and CDR2: NNHDY, SYVADS. This CDR3 has 15 residues. CDR3 DNA (partial): TGTGCCAGCAGTGATGGGACTGGGGGGCAAGAC. This encodes CASSDGTGGQD. Given in full, the CDR3 is CASSDGTGGQDTQYF. Complete variable domain (other parts from reference TRBV13-3 and TRBJ2-5): EAAVTQSPRSKVAVTGGKVTLSCHQTNNHDYMYWYRQDTGHGLRLIHYSYVADSTEKGDIPDGYKASRPSQENFSLILELASLSQTAVYFCASSDGTGGQDTQYFGPGTRLLVL.

With regard to this clone: This sequence may be a read error, since a much larger clone differs from it by one base. Genes and germline are mouse. The sequenced fragment ends 4 residues before the CDR3 boundary, so the rest is inferred from the germline J gene. The V call is TRBV29, the J call TRBJ2-5; 9 nucleotides match TRBD2. V lost 6 bases, J lost 0 bases, and 4 bases stayed unmatched. CDR1 and CDR2 from the germline V gene are MSHET and SYDVDS. This CDR3 has 15 residues. CDR3 DNA, as far as it was read: TGTGCTAGCAGAAGACTGGGGGATAACCAAGAC. This sequence encodes CASRRLGDNQD. The whole CDR3 region reads CASRRLGDNQDTQYF.

This clone was seen more than once but under ten times. The germline and genes are mouse ones. The read halts 4 residues ahead of the CDR3 end, with the missing end drawn from the germline J gene. Different DNA sequences within this sample yield the same CDR3. V usage is TRBV19 and J usage is TRBJ2-7, with D perhaps matching TRBD1 (6 bases). CDR1 and CDR2 (germline): FNHDT, SITEND (reference sequence). The CDR3 consists of 12 residues. CDR3 in amino acids: CASSPDRYEQYF. The CDR3 DNA, read in part, is TGTGCCAGCAGTCCCGACAGGTAT.

Regarding this clone: A much larger clone differs from this one at a single base, so this may be a read error. Gene and germline names: mouse. The read stops 4 residues short of the end of the CDR3; the missing end is completed from the germline J gene. The sample has other DNA sequences that encode this CDR3 too. The V gene is TRBV1, the J gene TRBJ2-7; 10 positions agree with TRBD1. There are 15 residues in the CDR3. Trimming removed 0 bases from V and 3 bases from J; junction bases left unmatched: 2. Germline CDR1 and CDR2: NSQYPW and LRSPGD (reference sequence). The CDR3 bases that were read are TGCACCTGCAGTGCAGATGGGACAGGGGTCTAT. It specifies CTCSADGTGVY. The full-length CDR3 reads as CTCSADGTGVYEQYF.

Details on this clone: The listed genes are named as in mouse. The read is 4 residues too short to cover the CDR3 end, so that end is filled in from the germline J gene. The chain employs TRBV1 and TRBJ2-7; 9 bases match TRBD2. Trimming at V came to 3 bases and at J to 3 bases, leaving 3 bases not matched to a gene. Germline values: CDR1 NSQYPW, CDR2 LRSPGD (reference sequence). The CDR3 is made up of 14 amino acids. This CDR3 reads CTCSADWGNYEQYF. Incomplete CDR3 DNA: TGCACCTGCAGTGCCGACTGGGGGAACTAT.

This clone was counted between two and nine times. Genes and germline are mouse. CDR3 DNA, as far as it was read: TGTGCCAGCACCCCCCGACTGGGGGGGCGGGAC. Encoded protein: CASTPRLGGRD. The whole CDR3 sequence is CASTPRLGGRDTQYF. V is TRBV19 and J is TRBJ2-5; TRBD2 matches 12 bases. The read terminates 4 residues ahead of where the CDR3 ends, so the germline J gene completes it. The CDR3 is 15 residues long. Germline V CDR1 and CDR2: FNHDT, SITEND (reference sequence). Full variable domain (missing parts from reference TRBV19 and TRBJ2-5): GGIITQTPKFLIGQEGQKLTLKCQQNFNHDTMYWYRQDSGKGLRLIYYSITENDLQKGDLSEGYDASREKKSSFSLTVTSAQKNEMAVFLCASTPRLGGRDTQYFGPGTRLLVL.

Only a few counts were recorded for this clone. Germline and genes: mouse. The read ends 4 residues before the CDR3 terminus; that terminus is restored from the germline J gene. The chain recombines TRBV13-1 with TRBJ2-2; 10 positions agree with TRBD1. This CDR3 contains 16 residues. J was trimmed by 2 bases and V by 5 bases; bases with no gene match: 6. The germline V gene has CDR1 NSHNY and CDR2 SYGAGN. The CDR3 sequence is CASSSGTGENTGQLYF. The sequenced part of the CDR3 DNA is TGTGCCAGCAGCTCCGGGACAGGGGAGAACACCGGG.

A note on this clone: The gene names here belong to mouse. Read data end 4 residues before the CDR3 end; the end is taken from the germline J gene. This chain joins TRBV12-1 and TRBJ2-2, with D tentatively TRBD2 (6 bases). This CDR3 comprises 17 residues. The V end lost 0 bases, the J end lost 0 bases, and 13 bases lay between the germline ends. In germline, CDR1 is SGHSN, CDR2 HYEKVE. The part of the CDR3 DNA that was read is TGTGCCAGCTCTCTCCCCGCAACTGGGCCAAACACCGGG. Protein sequence: CASSLPATGPNTG. The whole CDR3 protein is CASSLPATGPNTGQLYF.

Notes on this clone: Genes and germline come from the mouse. The read comes to an end 4 residues before the CDR3 does, leaving the germline J gene to fill in the end. V gene TRBV1 combines with J gene TRBJ2-1; TRBD2 aligns across 10 bases. J gave up 6 bases and V 0 bases, and 8 bases lay outside the gene matches. This CDR3 has 17 amino acids. The germline V gene has CDR1 NSQYPW and CDR2 LRSPGD (reference sequence). The CDR3: CTCSADRLGGLGAEQFF. CDR3 DNA, as far as it was read: TGCACCTGCAGTGCAGATAGGCTGGGGGGGCTGGGTGCT.

This clone was detected many times. The gene names here belong to mouse. The observed sequence ends 4 residues before the CDR3 terminus, with the missing tail filled in from the germline J gene. Additional DNA sequences in this sample encode the identical CDR3. This sequence joins TRBV29 and TRBJ2-5; D might be TRBD1 (6 bases). V lost 6 bases to trimming and J lost 3 bases, with 10 bases between them. The CDR3 sequence is 13 residues long. In germline, CDR1 is MSHET, CDR2 SYDVDS. CDR3 bases read: TGTGCTAGCAGCCCGGGACAACAAGAC. Protein sequence: CASSPGQQD. The entire CDR3 is CASSPGQQDTQYF.

A remark on this clone: The gene names here belong to mouse. The read is 4 residues too short to cover the CDR3 end, so that end is filled in from the germline J gene. The V call is TRBV1, the J call TRBJ2-4, with 10 nucleotides matching TRBD2. This CDR3 has 18 amino acids. CDR1 and CDR2 (germline): NSQYPW, LRSPGD (reference sequence). With 1 base clipped from V and 0 bases from J, the junction kept 7 bases outside the gene matches. The covered CDR3 bases are TGCACCTGCAGTGCAGGACTGGGGGGCGATCTTAGTCAAAAC. As protein: CTCSAGLGGDLSQN. The full CDR3 protein is CTCSAGLGGDLSQNTLYF.

About this clone: All gene names here are mouse names. Read coverage stops 4 residues before the CDR3 terminus; the germline J gene supplies the remainder. In the same sample, other DNA sequences code for this CDR3. The J gene is TRBJ2-7, the V gene TRBV5; 7 nucleotides match TRBD2. This CDR3 region has 14 residues. Germline loops: CDR1 LGHNA, CDR2 YNLKQL (reference sequence). The CDR3 sequence is CASSQDPGGYEQYF. Partial CDR3 DNA: TGTGCCAGCAGCCAAGATCCGGGGGGGTAT.

On this clone itself: The gene names given are mouse names. The read comes to an end 4 residues before the CDR3 does, leaving the germline J gene to fill in the end. This specimen includes other DNA sequences encoding the same CDR3. The rearrangement joins TRBV1 to TRBJ1-1, with 7 nucleotides matching TRBD1. This CDR3 has 13 amino acids. CDR1 is NSQYPW and CDR2 is LRSPGD in the germline V gene (reference sequence). The CDR3 protein is CTCSADRGGEVFF. CDR3 DNA (partial): TGCACCTGCAGTGCAGACAGGGGGGGA.

As for this clone: Any gene name here is a mouse gene name. The missing CDR3 end, 3 residues past where the read stops, is filled in from the germline J gene. This chain joins TRBV5 and TRBJ1-6; 8 positions agree with TRBD1. TRBJ1-6 is an open reading frame, and its role is uncertain. CDR3 size: 16 residues. Germline lookup yields CDR1 LGHNA and CDR2 YNLKQL (reference sequence). Trimming cost V 0 bases and J 9 bases; bases outside gene matches: 7. CDR3 residues: CASSQETGGLGSPLYF. CDR3 DNA (partial): TGTGCCAGCAGCCAAGAAACAGGGGGATTGGGTTCGCCC.

This clone came up a few times. The germline and genes are mouse ones. The CDR3 end lies 4 residues beyond the end of the read and is filled in from the germline J gene. The chain recombines TRBV17 with TRBJ2-1; TRBD1 matches 11 bases. In germline, CDR1 is MNHDT, CDR2 YYDKIL. Germline trimming cut 5 bases from V and 3 bases from J; bases unmatched to any gene: 3. The CDR3 has 15 residues. The CDR3 bases that were read are TGTGCTAGCAGTTCCGGGACAGGGGGCTATGCT. It is translated as CASSSGTGGYA. The whole CDR3 protein is CASSSGTGGYAEQFF.

Regarding this clone: Gene names follow the mouse nomenclature. The read stops 4 residues short of the end of the CDR3; the missing end is completed from the germline J gene. This rearrangement joins TRBV1 to TRBJ2-7; weak D call: TRBD1 (5 bases). Germline V gives CDR1 NSQYPW, CDR2 LRSPGD (reference sequence). Deletions cut 1 base from V and 0 bases from J, with 13 bases between. The length of the CDR3 is 16 residues. The CDR3 sequence is CTCSAAETASSYEQYF. The CDR3 bases that were read are TGCACCTGCAGTGCAGCAGAGACAGCCAGCTCCTAT.

In regard to this clone: Gene names follow the mouse nomenclature. The read ends 4 residues before the CDR3 terminus; that terminus is restored from the germline J gene. The genes are TRBV1 and TRBJ2-7; D not certain. Per germline, CDR1 NSQYPW and CDR2 LRSPGD (reference sequence). This CDR3 contains 15 residues. Trimming left V 1 base short and J 0 bases short, with 10 bases between. CDR3 DNA, as far as it was read: TGCACCTGCAGTGCAGCCTTCAGCAACTCCTAT. The encoded protein is CTCSAAFSNSY. The whole CDR3 protein reads CTCSAAFSNSYEQYF. The full variable domain, in which reference TRBV1 and TRBJ2-7 provide the parts outside the CDR3, is VTLLEQNPRWRLVPRGQAVNLRCILKNSQYPWMSWYQQDLQKQLQWLFTLRSPGDKEVKSLPGADYLATRVTDTELRLQVANMSQGRTLYCTCSAAFSNSYEQYFGPGTRLTVL.

This clone turned up a few times. The listed genes are named as in mouse. The read ends 4 residues shy of where the CDR3 ends; the end is completed using the germline J gene. This chain uses TRBV31 with TRBJ2-1; 8 bases align to TRBD2. Trimming cost V 1 base and J 2 bases; bases outside gene matches: 1. CDR3 length: 14 residues. Germline CDR1 GKSSPN, CDR2 SITVG. The covered CDR3 bases are TGTGCCTGGAGTCAACTGGGGGACTATGCT. It translates to CAWSQLGDYA. In full, the CDR3 reads CAWSQLGDYAEQFF.

Turning to this clone: The genes are named according to mouse. The read comes to an end 4 residues before the CDR3 does, leaving the germline J gene to fill in the end. Additional DNA sequences in this sample encode the identical CDR3. The chain combines TRBV5 with TRBJ2-1, with D possibly TRBD1 on 5 matching bases. The germline CDR1 and CDR2 sequences are LGHNA and YNLKQL (reference sequence). The CDR3 totals 14 residues. Trimming took off 1 base at V and 3 bases at J, with 7 bases between the two ends. The CDR3 reads CASSQGQGYAEQFF. The covered CDR3 bases are TGTGCCAGCAGCCAAGGGCAGGGCTATGCT.

A remark on this clone: Gene names follow the mouse nomenclature. The read ends 4 residues early relative to the CDR3; the germline J gene fills the gap. The chain has TRBV13-1 and TRBJ2-2; 7 positions agree with TRBD2. CDR1 and CDR2 from the germline V gene are NSHNY and SYGAGN. The CDR3 is made up of 16 amino acids. With 3 bases clipped from V and 0 bases from J, the junction kept 5 bases outside the gene matches. The CDR3 DNA, read in part, is TGTGCCAGCAGTGCACGGACTGGATCAAACACCGGG. It yields the protein CASSARTGSNTG. The whole CDR3 sequence is CASSARTGSNTGQLYF.